One T cell receptor (beta chain) is described in this entry. Antigen: not known. The data originate from a study of OX40 agonist ivuxolimab in advanced cancers. Across the study: Ivuxolimab was administered intravenously to patients at 0.01 to 10 mg/kg every 2 weeks. Hepatocellular carcinoma, melanoma, renal cell or head and neck cancer was diagnosed in the dose-escalation patients. The study, taken as a whole, reports: Clonal expansion from baseline to week 6 occurred in both CD4+ and CD8+ T cells.

Assay used: immunoSEQ multiplex PCR; TCRdb lists only in-frame clones, some missing. Of about 42,000 clones detected, approximately 86% appear once; the ten largest clones hold 21%. Between the trimmed V and J ends, which lost 7 bases and 1 base, there was a span of 17 bases. Germline V gene lookup returns CDR1 SGDLS and CDR2 YYNGEE. CDR3 length: 15 residues. The clonotype originates from an adult with an advanced solid tumor such as melanoma, head and neck, liver or kidney cancer. The chain carries TRBV9 and TRBJ1-1, with a weak D call TRBD1 (5 bases). Sequenced material: CD4+ or CD8+ T cells sorted from blood, taken in a trial of the OX40 agonist ivuxolimab. The CDR3 DNA reads as TGTGCCAGCGACCCACGGGGCGGACCGAACACTGAAGCTTTCTTT. Protein product: CASDPRGGPNTEAFF.